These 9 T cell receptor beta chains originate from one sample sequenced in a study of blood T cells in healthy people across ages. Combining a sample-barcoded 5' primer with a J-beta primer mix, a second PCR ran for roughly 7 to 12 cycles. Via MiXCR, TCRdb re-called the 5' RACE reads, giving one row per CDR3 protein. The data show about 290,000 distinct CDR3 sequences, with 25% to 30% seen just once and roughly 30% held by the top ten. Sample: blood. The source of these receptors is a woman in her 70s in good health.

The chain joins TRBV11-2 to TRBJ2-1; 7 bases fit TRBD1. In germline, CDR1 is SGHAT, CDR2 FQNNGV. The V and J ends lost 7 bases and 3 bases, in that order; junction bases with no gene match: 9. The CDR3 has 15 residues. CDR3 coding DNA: TGTGCCAGCACCGCCTTAACAGGGGTCTACAATGAGCAGTTCTTC. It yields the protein CASTALTGVYNEQFF.

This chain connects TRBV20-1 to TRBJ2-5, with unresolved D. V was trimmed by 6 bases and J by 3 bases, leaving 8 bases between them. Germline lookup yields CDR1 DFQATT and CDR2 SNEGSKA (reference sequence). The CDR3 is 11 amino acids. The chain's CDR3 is CSAAREETQYF. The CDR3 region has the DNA TGCAGTGCCGCACGGGAAGAGACCCAGTACTTC.

CDR3 protein: CSAQGPGGYTF. The CDR3 coding sequence is TGCAGTGCCCAGGGGCCAGGGGGCTACACCTTC. V gene TRBV20-1 combines with J gene TRBJ1-2, with a possible D match to TRBD1 (6 bases). V was shortened by 6 bases and J by 8 bases, with 13 bases between the two germline ends. Germline CDR1 reads DFQATT; CDR2 reads SNEGSKA (reference sequence). This CDR3 is built from 11 residues.

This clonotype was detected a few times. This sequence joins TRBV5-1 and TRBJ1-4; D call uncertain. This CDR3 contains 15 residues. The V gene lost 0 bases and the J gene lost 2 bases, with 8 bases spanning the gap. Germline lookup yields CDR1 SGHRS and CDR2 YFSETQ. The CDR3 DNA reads TGCGCCAGCAGCTTGGCGCCAGGCACTAATGAAAAACTGTTTTTT. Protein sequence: CASSLAPGTNEKLFF.

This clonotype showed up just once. CDR3 in amino acids: CASIPRGADTQYF. The CDR3 region has the DNA TGTGCCAGCATACCCAGGGGAGCAGATACGCAGTATTTT. The V gene is TRBV9, the J gene TRBJ2-3; D possibly corresponds to TRBD1 (6 bases). This CDR3 has 13 amino acids. V lost 6 bases and J 4 bases, leaving 12 bases between the germline ends. Per the germline V gene, CDR1 is SGDLS and CDR2 is YYNGEE.

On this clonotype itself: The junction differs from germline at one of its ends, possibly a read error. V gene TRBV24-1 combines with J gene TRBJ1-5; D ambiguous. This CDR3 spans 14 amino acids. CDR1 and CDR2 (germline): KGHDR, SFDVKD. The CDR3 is CATSDSQINQLQHF. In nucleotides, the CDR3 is TGTGCCACCAGTGATTCCCAAATTAATCAGCTCCAGCATTTT.

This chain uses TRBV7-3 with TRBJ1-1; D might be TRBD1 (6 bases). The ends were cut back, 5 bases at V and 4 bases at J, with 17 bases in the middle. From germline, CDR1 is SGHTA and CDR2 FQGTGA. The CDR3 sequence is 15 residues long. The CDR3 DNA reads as TGTGCCAGCAGCGAACAACAGGGATTTACCACTGAAGCTTTCTTT. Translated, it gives CASSEQQGFTTEAFF.

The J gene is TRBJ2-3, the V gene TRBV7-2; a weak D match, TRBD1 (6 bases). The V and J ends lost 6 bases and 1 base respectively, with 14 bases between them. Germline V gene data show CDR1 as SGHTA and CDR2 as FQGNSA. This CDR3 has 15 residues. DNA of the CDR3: TGTGCCAGCAGTTTTACGCACAGGGGCACAGATACGCAGTATTTT. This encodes CASSFTHRGTDTQYF.

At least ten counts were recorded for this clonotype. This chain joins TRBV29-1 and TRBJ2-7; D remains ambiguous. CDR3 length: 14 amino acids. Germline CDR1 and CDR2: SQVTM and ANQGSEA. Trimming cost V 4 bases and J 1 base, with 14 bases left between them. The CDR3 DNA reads TGCAGCGTTGGGAATAGGAAGGGTTCCTACGAGCAGTACTTC. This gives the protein CSVGNRKGSYEQYF.